These 18 T cell receptor beta chains originate from one sample sequenced in a study of cytomegalovirus exposure and HLA in healthy donors. 13 Jbeta primers and 60 Vbeta primers were used for the PCR. Clones were sequenced by immunoSEQ multiplex PCR, and TCRdb holds only the in-frame ones, with some missing. The table records approximately 190,000 clones, 84% of them present only once. Sequenced input: PBMCs. The receptors shown here come from a woman aged 45-65 years in good health and CMV-seropositive.

The chain uses TRBV7-9 and TRBJ2-2; D uncertain. Trimming pared 11 bases from V and 1 base from J, leaving 14 bases between. The CDR3 runs to 14 residues. Germline V gives CDR1 SEHNR, CDR2 FQNEAQ (reference sequence). This chain's CDR3 is CASTVGVNTGELFF. In DNA form, the CDR3 reads TGTGCCTCTACTGTCGGAGTGAACACCGGGGAGCTGTTTTTT.

The chain recombines TRBV6-5 with TRBJ2-3; D may be TRBD2 (5 bases). CDR3 length: 15 amino acids. V gave up 0 bases and J gave up 6 bases, with 13 bases separating them. The germline V gene encodes CDR1 MNHEY and CDR2 SVGAGI. The CDR3 region is CASSYSSGNVDTQYF. In DNA form, the CDR3 reads TGTGCCAGCAGTTACTCAAGCGGAAACGTTGATACGCAGTATTTT.

This chain connects TRBV7-6 to TRBJ1-1, with D perhaps matching TRBD1 (6 bases). The CDR3 spans 14 residues. V lost 5 bases and J lost 0, with 10 bases in between. The germline CDR1 and CDR2 sequences are SGHVS and FNYEAQ. CDR3 loop: CASSPGQLNTEAFF. CDR3 in DNA: TGTGCCAGCAGCCCAGGACAGTTGAACACTGAAGCTTTCTTT.

The chain is built from TRBV9 and TRBJ1-1; 9 bases line up with TRBD1. Trimming cost V 3 bases and J 5 bases; bases outside gene matches: 5. The CDR3 is 14 amino acids. Germline-derived CDR1 and CDR2 are SGDLS and YYNGEE. In DNA form, the CDR3 reads TGTGCCAGCAGCGCCCGAGGACAGGGGACTGAAGCTTTCTTT. Protein sequence: CASSARGQGTEAFF.

The chain employs TRBV4-3 and TRBJ1-3; D perhaps matches TRBD1 (6 bases). Germline V gives CDR1 LGHNA, CDR2 YSLEER. V was clipped by 0 bases and J by 7 bases, with 13 bases between them. There are 15 residues in the CDR3. The CDR3 bases are TGCGCCAGCAGCCAAGACAGGGGAATCCTCAACACCATATATTTT. Its translation: CASSQDRGILNTIYF.

The chain joins TRBV7-9 to TRBJ2-3; weak D call: TRBD2 (7 bases). Germline CDR1 SEHNR, CDR2 FQNEAQ (reference sequence). Trimming took 5 bases from V and 1 from J, leaving 13 bases between them. This CDR3 spans 15 amino acids. Written as DNA, the CDR3 is TGTGCCAGCAGCCCCACGGGGGGCCGCACAGATACGCAGTATTTT. It is translated as CASSPTGGRTDTQYF.

The rearrangement links TRBV7-9 to TRBJ2-5; D possibly corresponds to TRBD1 (6 bases). This CDR3 comprises 12 residues. V was shortened by 6 bases and J by 3 bases, with 8 bases between the two germline ends. Germline CDR1 reads SEHNR; CDR2 reads FQNEAQ (reference sequence). In DNA, the CDR3 is TGTGCCAGCAGTCACAGGGAAGAGACCCAGTACTTC. It translates to CASSHREETQYF.

This rearrangement joins TRBV7-2 to TRBJ2-7; TRBD1 might be the D (5 bases). The CDR3 is 12 amino acids. The germline CDR1 and CDR2 sequences are SGHTA and FQGNSA. V gave up 1 base and J gave up 5 bases, with 6 bases separating them. The CDR3 DNA reads as TGTGCCAGCAGCTTAGACAGGCACGAGCAGTACTTC. Translated, it gives CASSLDRHEQYF.

This clone was found once. The chain combines TRBV25-1 with TRBJ2-3; a weak D match, TRBD1 (8 bases). The CDR3 has 16 residues. CDR1 and CDR2 (germline): MGHDK, SYGVNS. V was shortened by 5 bases and J by 0 bases, with 15 bases between the two germline ends. The CDR3 reads CASSLGGTGSTDTQYF. As DNA, the CDR3 is TGTGCCAGCAGTTTGGGGGGGACAGGAAGCACAGATACGCAGTATTTT.

The chain combines TRBV7-2 with TRBJ1-3; D uncertain. The CDR3 extends over 12 amino acids. Germline V lookup: CDR1 SGHTA, CDR2 FQGNSA. Trimming shortened V by 3 bases and J by 4 bases, and 4 bases separated the two germline ends. In DNA form, the CDR3 reads TGTGCCAGCAGCTTTCAAGGAAACACCATATATTTT. Translated, it gives CASSFQGNTIYF.

V gene TRBV4-1 combines with J gene TRBJ1-5; 7 bases match TRBD1. The CDR3 spans 16 residues. The V segment lost 4 bases and the J segment 3 bases; nucleotides outside the gene matches: 9. Germline V gives CDR1 MGHRA, CDR2 YSYEKL. The CDR3 DNA reads TGCGCCAGCAGCCCGATTACAGGGGTTTACAATCAGCCCCAGCATTTT. This translates into CASSPITGVYNQPQHF.

This clone was detected only once. V is TRBV10-3 and J is TRBJ2-5, with D maybe TRBD2 (5 bases). Trimming stripped 5 bases from V and 5 bases from J, with 9 bases between. The germline V gene encodes CDR1 ENHRY and CDR2 SYGVKD. The CDR3 totals 12 residues. The CDR3 sequence is CAISPSGETQYF. CDR3 bases: TGTGCCATCAGTCCCTCGGGGGAGACCCAGTACTTC.

This chain links TRBV30 with TRBJ1-2; D is unresolved. CDR1 GTSNPN and CDR2 SVGIG come from the germline V gene (reference sequence). With 0 bases removed from V and 3 bases from J, the gap between germline ends came to 8 bases. CDR3 length: 13 residues. The CDR3 protein is CAWSVASHYGYTF. The DNA of the CDR3 is TGTGCCTGGAGTGTAGCGAGCCACTATGGCTACACCTTC.

The genes are TRBV2 and TRBJ2-7, with 8 positions matching TRBD2. The trim removed 6 bases at V and 4 bases at J, leaving 11 bases unmatched. The CDR3 is 15 amino acids. Germline V gives CDR1 SNHLY, CDR2 FYNNEI. As DNA, the CDR3 is TGTGCCAGCAGCACCCCGGGACTAGTAACGTACGAGCAGTACTTC. Translating it yields CASSTPGLVTYEQYF.

The chain links TRBV5-6 to TRBJ2-2; TRBD1 is a possible D gene (6 bases). The CDR3 contains 16 residues. Germline V gene sequence: CDR1 SGHDT, CDR2 YYEEEE. Trimming took 0 bases from V and 2 from J, leaving 11 bases between them. CDR3 loop: CASSLDGQTNTGELFF. The CDR3 nucleotides read TGTGCCAGCAGCTTGGACGGACAGACCAACACCGGGGAGCTGTTTTTT. Based on the CDR3 plus reference TRBV5-6 and TRBJ2-2, the full variable domain is DAGVTQSPTHLIKTRGQQVTLRCSPKSGHDTVSWYQQALGQGPQFIFQYYEEEERQRGNFPDRFSGHQFPNYSSELNVNALLLGDSALYLCASSLDGQTNTGELFFGEGSRLTVL.

The sample holds one count of this clone. Without the conserved terminal phenylalanine or tryptophan, this CDR3 likely stems from a read error. The chain has TRBV4-1 and TRBJ1-2, with D maybe TRBD1 (5 bases). This CDR3 has 12 amino acids. The germline V gene has CDR1 MGHRA and CDR2 YSYEKL. Trimming stripped 1 base from V and 10 bases from J, with 10 bases between. Here the CDR3 reads CASSQGQGFYTL. The CDR3 DNA reads as TGCGCCAGCAGCCAAGGGCAGGGTTTCTACACCCTC.

The J gene is TRBJ2-7, the V gene TRBV28, with D perhaps matching TRBD2 (7 bases). V was shortened by 7 bases and J by 2 bases, with 12 bases between the two germline ends. Germline values: CDR1 MDHEN, CDR2 SYDVKM. The CDR3 is 13 residues long. Here the CDR3 DNA reads TGTGCCAGCAAAAAGGGGGGGGCCTACGAGCAGTACTTC. Protein sequence: CASKKGGAYEQYF.

The chain carries TRBV4-3 and TRBJ2-3; 10 bases line up with TRBD1. The germline CDR1 and CDR2 sequences are LGHNA and YSLEER. V lost 3 bases, J lost 3 bases, and 6 bases stayed unmatched. The CDR3 sequence is 16 residues long. CDR3: CASSHRQGARTDTQYF. The CDR3 nucleotides read TGCGCCAGCAGCCATAGACAGGGGGCACGGACAGATACGCAGTATTTT.